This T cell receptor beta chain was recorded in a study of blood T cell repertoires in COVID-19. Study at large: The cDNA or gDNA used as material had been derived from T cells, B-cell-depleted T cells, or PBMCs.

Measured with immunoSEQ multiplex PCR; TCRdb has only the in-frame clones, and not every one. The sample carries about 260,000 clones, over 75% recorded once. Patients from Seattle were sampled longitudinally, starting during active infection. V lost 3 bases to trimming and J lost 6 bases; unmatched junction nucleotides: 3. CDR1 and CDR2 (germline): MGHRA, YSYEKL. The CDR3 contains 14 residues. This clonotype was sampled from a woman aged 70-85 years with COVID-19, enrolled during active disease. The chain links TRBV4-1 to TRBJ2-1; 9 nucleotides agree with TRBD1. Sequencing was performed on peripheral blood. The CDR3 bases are TGCGCCAGCAGCCAGGGACAGGGAGCCAATGAGCAGTTCTTC. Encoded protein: CASSQGQGANEQFF.